This entry lists 18 T cell receptor beta chains sequenced from one sample in a study of post-analysis software for immune sequencing data. Study outcomes and limitations: Elevated frequency relative to controls characterized four or five TRBV segments in patients, TRBV5-6, TRBV5-1 and TRBV20-1 among them.

No antigens are known for them. Incorporated into the TCR beta cDNA libraries were unique molecular identifiers, which served to reduce PCR and sequencing biases. TCRdb processed the PCR reads anew with MiXCR; each CDR3 protein has one entry. The data hold some 450,000 distinct CDR3 sequences, with roughly 46% observed a single time. Sequenced input: blood. These receptors originate from a girl under 18 with multiple sclerosis.

CDR3: CSALPGPETQYF. Here the CDR3 DNA reads TGCAGCGCGCTACCGGGCCCAGAGACCCAGTACTTC. The chain carries TRBV29-1 and TRBJ2-5, with no clear D. CDR3 length: 12 residues. The V end lost 7 bases, the J end lost 4 bases, and 13 bases lay between the germline ends. The germline V gene encodes CDR1 SQVTM and CDR2 ANQGSEA.

The chain carries TRBV28 and TRBJ2-7; 10 bases fit TRBD1. Germline CDR1 MDHEN, CDR2 SYDVKM. CDR3 length equals 14 residues. Losses at the gene ends were 6 bases for V and 2 bases for J; bases not matched to a gene: 4. The CDR3 region has the DNA TGTGCCAGCAGACAGACAGGGGGCACCTACGAGCAGTACTTC. Translation: CASRQTGGTYEQYF.

This clonotype was recorded only once. The genes are TRBV5-8 and TRBJ1-2; D gene uncertain. Trimming stripped 3 bases from V and 4 bases from J, with 16 bases between. This CDR3 is built from 15 residues. Germline-derived CDR1 and CDR2 are SGHTS and YDEGEE. The CDR3: CASSWAQLWGYGYTF. In nucleotides, the CDR3 is TGTGCCAGCAGCTGGGCGCAGTTATGGGGCTATGGCTACACCTTC.

V is TRBV29-1 and J is TRBJ2-3; D may be TRBD2 (5 bases). The CDR3 spans 15 residues. The V end lost 7 bases, the J end lost 3 bases, and 20 bases lay between the germline ends. Germline-derived CDR1 and CDR2 are SQVTM and ANQGSEA. The CDR3 sequence is CSATPDSGGTDTQYF. DNA of the CDR3: TGCAGCGCTACCCCGGACTCCGGCGGTACAGATACGCAGTATTTT.

This clonotype came up a few times. The gene calls are TRBV10-3 and TRBJ2-5; D gene ambiguous. Deletions cut 2 bases from V and 2 bases from J, with 9 bases between. The CDR3 totals 14 residues. The germline V gene encodes CDR1 ENHRY and CDR2 SYGVKD. The CDR3 spells CAISEAGIQETQYF. The CDR3 bases are TGTGCCATCAGTGAGGCAGGTATACAAGAGACCCAGTACTTC.

This rearrangement joins TRBV7-9 to TRBJ2-5; D perhaps matches TRBD1 (5 bases). The tail of the sequence fits TRBJ2-7 better, so the J call may be wrong. CDR3 size: 13 residues. Germline V gene lookup returns CDR1 SEHNR and CDR2 FQNEAQ (reference sequence). CDR3 region: CASSTSGFHEQYF. The DNA for the CDR3 is TGTGCCAGCAGCACTTCAGGGTTCCACGAGCAGTACTTC.

This chain connects TRBV19 to TRBJ2-1; D is tentatively TRBD1 or TRBD2 (5 bases each). The CDR3 is 13 residues long. The ends were cut back, 9 bases at V and 12 bases at J, with 21 bases in the middle. The germline V gene has CDR1 LNHDA and CDR2 SQIVND (reference sequence). The CDR3 here is CASLGTLAGGQFF. Written as DNA, the CDR3 is TGTGCCAGCTTGGGGACCCTCGCAGGTGGGCAGTTCTTC.

This clonotype was seen a handful of times. The chain uses TRBV4-1 and TRBJ2-3; no definite D call. The V and J ends lost 4 bases and 8 bases respectively, with 16 bases between them. CDR1 and CDR2 from the germline V gene are MGHRA and YSYEKL. The CDR3 is 14 residues long. This CDR3 reads CASSPTLGQATQYF. The CDR3 nucleotides read TGCGCCAGCAGCCCCACACTCGGGCAGGCTACGCAGTATTTT.

The chain joins TRBV4-3 to TRBJ2-5; D is perhaps TRBD1 (6 bases). The CDR3 totals 15 residues. From germline, CDR1 is LGHNA and CDR2 YSLEER. V lost 0 bases, J lost 5 bases, and 13 bases lay in between. CDR3 residues: CASSQDQGGRETQYF. CDR3 coding DNA: TGCGCCAGCAGCCAAGATCAAGGGGGAAGGGAGACCCAGTACTTC.

This clonotype was observed a handful of times. The chain joins TRBV5-6 to TRBJ1-2; no firm D call. The CDR3 loop spans 14 amino acids. Germline V CDR1 and CDR2: SGHDT, YYEEEE. Trimming shortened V by 4 bases and J by 7 bases, and 17 bases separated the two germline ends. The CDR3 reads CASSPSGREFGYTF. In nucleotides, the CDR3 is TGTGCCAGCAGCCCGAGCGGACGAGAGTTTGGCTACACCTTC.

V gene TRBV29-1 combines with J gene TRBJ2-3, with D maybe TRBD2 (6 bases). Germline V gene lookup returns CDR1 SQVTM and CDR2 ANQGSEA. The CDR3 extends over 14 amino acids. The V gene lost 5 bases and the J gene lost 2 bases, with 14 bases spanning the gap. The CDR3 DNA reads TGCAGCGTTTCGGGACTTCCGTACACAGATACGCAGTATTTT. It translates to CSVSGLPYTDTQYF.

The gene calls are TRBV20-1 and TRBJ1-1; D unclear. From germline, CDR1 is DFQATT and CDR2 SNEGSKA (reference sequence). This CDR3 has 15 residues. Between the trimmed V and J ends, which lost 2 bases and 5 bases, there was a span of 18 bases. The CDR3 sequence: CSARSDQAERTEAFF. CDR3 nucleotides: TGCAGTGCTAGATCGGACCAGGCGGAACGGACTGAAGCTTTCTTT.

The chain has TRBV20-1 and TRBJ2-7, with 7 bases fitting TRBD1. CDR1 DFQATT and CDR2 SNEGSKA come from the germline V gene (reference sequence). The ends lost 3 bases at V and 6 bases at J; junction bases unmatched: 2. The CDR3 is 11 residues long. The CDR3 sequence is CSARGDSEQYF. For the CDR3, the DNA is TGCAGTGCTAGGGGGGACAGCGAGCAGTACTTC.

V usage is TRBV5-1 and J usage is TRBJ2-7, with 9 bases identical to TRBD1. J gave up 5 bases and V 4 bases, and 4 bases lay outside the gene matches. CDR3 length equals 13 residues. CDR1 is SGHRS and CDR2 is YFSETQ in the germline V gene. CDR3 in DNA: TGCGCCAGCAGCGGCCGGACAGGGGACGAGCAGTACTTC. Encoded protein: CASSGRTGDEQYF.

The CDR3 loop reads CSASIAGGEQYF. CDR3 in DNA: TGCAGTGCTAGTATCGCGGGAGGGGAGCAGTACTTC. The V gene is TRBV20-1, the J gene TRBJ2-1; TRBD2 matches 9 bases. Near its end, the DNA agrees better with TRBJ2-7, so the J call may be wrong. Germline CDR1 DFQATT, CDR2 SNEGSKA (reference sequence). The CDR3 covers 12 residues.

The chain uses TRBV12-3 or TRBV12-4 and TRBJ2-5, with 10 bases lining up with TRBD1. CDR3 size: 16 residues. V dropped 6 bases and J dropped 4; count of bases not matched to a gene: 11. DNA for the CDR3: TGTGCCAGCAGCCGGACGGGACAGGGGCTAAGAGAGACCCAGTACTTC. As protein: CASSRTGQGLRETQYF.

The chain has TRBV7-2 and TRBJ2-1, with D unclear. CDR1 and CDR2 (germline): SGHTA, FQGNSA. The CDR3 runs to 17 residues. V was trimmed by 2 bases and J by 5 bases, leaving 19 bases between them. The CDR3 reads CASSLFRTAELDNEQFF. For the CDR3, the DNA is TGTGCCAGCAGCTTATTTAGGACCGCGGAGCTCGACAATGAGCAGTTCTTC. The variable domain in full, completed from reference TRBV7-2 and TRBJ2-1, reads GAGVSQSPSNKVTEKGKDVELRCDPISGHTALYWYRQSLGQGLEFLIYFQGNSAPDKSGLPSDRFSAERTGGSVSTLTIQRTQQEDSAVYLCASSLFRTAELDNEQFFGPGTRLTVL.

This chain uses TRBV20-1 with TRBJ2-1, with 12 bases that match TRBD2. V lost 6 bases, J lost 4 bases, and 13 bases stayed unmatched. The CDR3 loop spans 17 amino acids. Germline V gives CDR1 DFQATT, CDR2 SNEGSKA (reference sequence). The CDR3 sequence: CSAKRGTSGRQYNEQFF. CDR3 DNA sequence: TGCAGTGCGAAAAGAGGTACTAGCGGGAGGCAGTACAATGAGCAGTTCTTC.